The TCR beta chain described here comes from a study of early T cells in non-severe SARS-CoV-2 infection. The trim removed 4 bases at V and 1 base at J, leaving 3 bases unmatched. The CDR3 length is 15 residues. This clonotype has more than one count but fewer than ten. TCRdb re-called the 5' RACE reads with MiXCR, one entry per CDR3 protein. Of approximately 120,000 distinct CDR3 sequences listed, 14% to 15% are singletons. The clonotype originates from an adult who was a healthcare worker with PCR-confirmed SARS-CoV-2 infection or an uninfected control (not recorded which). The sequenced material came from whole blood. This rearrangement joins TRBV12-3 or TRBV12-4 to TRBJ2-2; 7 nucleotides match TRBD2. The CDR3 bases are TGTGCCAGCAGTTGGGCGGGGGTGAACACCGGGGAGCTGTTTTTT. The encoded protein is CASSWAGVNTGELFF.